This TCR beta chain is from a study of blood T cells in healthy people across ages. Overall study results and limits: Among T cells, TCR beta diversity per million cells dropped roughly linearly as age rose.

The use of a sample-barcoded 5' primer and a J-beta primer mix characterized a second PCR of roughly 6 to 11 cycles. Individual samples furnished no less than 2.5 million CDR3-containing paired-end reads apiece. TCRdb redid the calling of the 5' RACE reads with MiXCR, one entry per CDR3 protein. The table lists 1,100,000 or so distinct CDR3 sequences, 40% to 50% of them singletons. Germline CDR1 reads SGHAT; CDR2 reads FQNNGV. CDR3 length: 16 residues. With V trimmed by 5 bases and J by 1 base, 2 bases remained unmatched. Note on this clonotype: Its target is unknown.

The receptor's source is a woman aged 60-75 years in good health. Source material: blood. The chain has TRBV11-2 and TRBJ2-5; TRBD2 agrees at 15 bases. CDR3: CASSRTSGRGQETQYF. The CDR3 DNA sequence: TGTGCCAGCAGCCGGACTAGCGGGAGGGGCCAAGAGACCCAGTACTTC.